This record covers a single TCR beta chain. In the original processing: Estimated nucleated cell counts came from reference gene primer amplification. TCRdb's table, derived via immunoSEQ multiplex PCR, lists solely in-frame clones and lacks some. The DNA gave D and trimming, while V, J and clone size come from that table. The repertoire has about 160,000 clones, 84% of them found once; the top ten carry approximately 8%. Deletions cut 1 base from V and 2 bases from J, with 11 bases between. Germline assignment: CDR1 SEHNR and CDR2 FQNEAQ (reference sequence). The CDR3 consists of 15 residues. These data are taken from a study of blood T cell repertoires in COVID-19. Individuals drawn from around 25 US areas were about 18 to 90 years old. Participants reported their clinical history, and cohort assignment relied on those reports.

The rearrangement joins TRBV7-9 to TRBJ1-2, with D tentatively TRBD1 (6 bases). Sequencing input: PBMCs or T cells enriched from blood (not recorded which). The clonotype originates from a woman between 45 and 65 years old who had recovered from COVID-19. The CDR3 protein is CASSLGQGTNYGYTF. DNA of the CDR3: TGTGCCAGCAGCTTAGGCCAGGGGACGAACTATGGCTACACCTTC.